These T cell receptor beta chains were read from a single sample in a study of blood T cells in healthy people across ages. Each CDR3 protein is one row after TCRdb ran MiXCR on the 5' RACE reads. The sample holds around 670,000 distinct CDR3 sequences, 25% to 35% seen once. The sequencing sample was made of blood. These TCRs come from a woman aged 80 or over in good health. Each CDR3 is given with its conserved first and last residue. D genes are given only for firm matches. Rows give clone size only sometimes, using once, few, many, or a class for an expanded clone.

>TRBD1|many|TRBJ2-3|TRBV5-6
TGTGCCAGCAGATCACAGGGGACTACGCAGTATTTT
CASRSQGTTQYF
>TRBD2|NA|TRBJ2-7|TRBV2
TGTGCCAGCAGTGTCGGGACTAGCGGTTCCCACAATGAGCAGTACTTC
CASSVGTSGSHNEQYF
>NA|many|TRBJ2-7|TRBV29-1
TGCAGCGTTGATGCAGGCTCCTACGAGCAGTACTTC
CSVDAGSYEQYF
>TRBD1|NA|TRBJ2-5|TRBV6-1
TGTGCCAGCAGTCCACGAGGCGAACAGGGGGTTTGGGAGACCCAGTACTTC
CASSPRGEQGVWETQYF
>NA|NA|TRBJ2-3|TRBV25-1
TGTGCCAGCAGTGAGATAGGCAGAACAGATACGCAGTATTTT
CASSEIGRTDTQYF
>TRBD1|NA|TRBJ2-1|TRBV6-5
TGTGCCAGCAGTTCACGAAGGGACAGGGGCAGCAATAAGCAGTTCTTC
CASSSRRDRGSNKQFF
>NA|NA|TRBJ1-5|TRBV2
TGTGCCAGCAGTGAGTCCCAGTTAAGCAATCAGCCCCAGCATTTT
CASSESQLSNQPQHF
>NA|NA|TRBJ1-1|TRBV7-2
TGTGCCAGCAGCCATAGGGCCCAGAAGGGTGTCACTGAAGCTTTCTTT
CASSHRAQKGVTEAFF
>NA|NA|TRBJ1-2|TRBV9
TGTGCCAGCAGCGTAGCGGACCTTAGTTTCGGCTACACCTTC
CASSVADLSFGYTF
>TRBD2|many|TRBJ2-3|TRBV4-1
TGCGCCAGCAGCCAAGTGCCGCGGGGGGCCGTCGCCTCTAGCACAGATACGCAGTATTTT
CASSQVPRGAVASSTDTQYF
>NA|NA|TRBJ2-1|TRBV7-9
TGTGCCAGCAGGGAGTTAGGTGAGCAGTTCTTC
CASRELGEQFF
>NA|many|TRBJ1-2|TRBV6-2/TRBV6-3
TGTGCCAGCAGGGACAGCCACTACACCTTC
CASRDSHYTF
>TRBD1|once|TRBJ1-2|TRBV7-2
TGTGCCAGCAGCTCAAGGACAGGGGAGGGGGACGGCTACACCTTC
CASSSRTGEGDGYTF
>TRBD1|few|TRBJ1-5|TRBV30
TGTGCCTGGAGTTACAGGGGTGGCAATCAGCCCCAGCATTTT
CAWSYRGGNQPQHF
>NA|few|TRBJ1-5|TRBV30
TGTGCCTGGAGTCGACCCCTAGGACATATCTCTCAGCCCCAGCATTTT
CAWSRPLGHISQPQHF
>NA|NA|TRBJ1-2|TRBV28
TGTGCCAGCAGCCCCGCAGGGTTCAGTGGCTACACCTTC
CASSPAGFSGYTF
>NA|NA|TRBJ1-2|TRBV6-1
TGTGCCAGCAGAAAGACCGGACCCGGGCTCTTGCCTGGCTACACCTTC
CASRKTGPGLLPGYTF
>NA|many|TRBJ2-4|TRBV7-2
TGTGCCAGCAGCTTAGACAGACTTGGGGTCGGTAACATTCAGTACTTC
CASSLDRLGVGNIQYF
>TRBD1|many|TRBJ1-2|TRBV6-1
TGTGCCAGCAGCGACATGACAGGGTCATTTCGAGGCTACACCTTC
CASSDMTGSFRGYTF
>NA|many|TRBJ1-4|TRBV27
TGTGCCAGCAGTCCAGATATCCAAAGTGTGACTAATGAAAAACTGTTTTTT
CASSPDIQSVTNEKLFF
>TRBD2|few|TRBJ2-2|TRBV9
TGTGCCAGCAGCGTATTAGCGGGGGGCTCGAGCACCGGGGAGCTGTTTTTT
CASSVLAGGSSTGELFF
>NA|NA|TRBJ2-3|TRBV20-1
TGCAGTGCTAGAGATCTCCTCGGGCAGAGGGCAGATACGCAGTATTTT
CSARDLLGQRADTQYF
>NA|many|TRBJ2-3|TRBV13
TGTGCCAGCAGCTTGTGGATTTCAACAGATACGCAGTATTTT
CASSLWISTDTQYF
>NA|many|TRBJ1-2|TRBV7-9
TGTGCCAGCAGCCCTACTCCCACGACAGATGGCTACACCTTC
CASSPTPTTDGYTF
>NA|NA|TRBJ2-7|TRBV9
NA
CASSVGQGAIHERYF
>NA|NA|TRBJ1-5|TRBV20-1
TGCAGTGCTAGGGCCAGGACAGCTAACAATCAGCCCCGGCATTTT
CSARARTANNQPRHF
>NA|few|TRBJ1-4|TRBV6-5
TGTGCCAGCAGTTACTCGAGCCGAAATGAAAAACTGTTTTTT
CASSYSSRNEKLFF
>NA|few|TRBJ1-2|TRBV20-1
TGCAGTGCTACAGGGCAGGAAGGGCTAGGCTATGGCTACACCTTC
CSATGQEGLGYGYTF
>TRBD1|NA|TRBJ1-2|TRBV29-1
TGCAGCGTGGGGCAGGGGGTCCGACCCTATGGCTACACCTTC
CSVGQGVRPYGYTF
>NA|NA|TRBJ2-7|TRBV4-2
TGTGCCAGCAGCCCAAGTCTCCGGGAAAGCAGTAACGAGCAGTACTTC
CASSPSLRESSNEQYF
>NA|NA|TRBJ2-6|TRBV19
TGTGCCAGTAGTCGCCCACTGGCTGGGGCCAACGTCCTGACTTTC
CASSRPLAGANVLTF
>TRBD1|NA|TRBJ1-2|TRBV7-2
TGTGCCAGCAGCCTGAACGCGGGGACAGCAGCTAACTATGGCTACACCTTC
CASSLNAGTAANYGYTF
>NA|many|TRBJ2-1|TRBV5-5
TGTGCCAGCAGCTTGGTAGCAGACCGGGCCTACAATGAGCAGTTCTTC
CASSLVADRAYNEQFF
>TRBD1|few|TRBJ1-1|TRBV4-3
TGCGCCAGCAGCCAAGGCAGGGGGCGACGAGACACTGAAGCTTTCTTT
CASSQGRGRRDTEAFF
>NA|once|TRBJ2-6|TRBV30
TGTGCCTGGAGTGTCGGGCTCCCGTCTGGGGCCAACGTCCTGACTTTC
CAWSVGLPSGANVLTF
>NA|NA|TRBJ1-3|TRBV5-1
TGCGCCAGCAGCTTGGTGTCAAGAGGCCACTCTGGAAACACCATATATTTT
CASSLVSRGHSGNTIYF
>NA|few|TRBJ2-7|TRBV28
TGTGCCAGCAGTTTATTGGGGGCCTCCAATGAGCAGTACTTC
CASSLLGASNEQYF
>TRBD2|many|TRBJ2-1|TRBV5-1
TGCGCCAGCAGGTCGACTAGCACTTACAATGAGCAGTTCTTC
CASRSTSTYNEQFF
>TRBD2|many|TRBJ2-5|TRBV4-2
TGTGCCAGCAGACCCGGGACTAGCGGGGAAGTCCAAGAGACCCAGTACTTC
CASRPGTSGEVQETQYF
>NA|NA|TRBJ2-7|TRBV7-8
TGTGCCATTTCGACTGGGGGCGGCTACGAGCAGTACTTC
CAISTGGGYEQYF
>NA|NA|TRBJ1-2|TRBV7-2
TGTGCCAGCAGACAGCCAGGAGATGGCTACACCTTC
CASRQPGDGYTF
>TRBD2|many|TRBJ2-1|TRBV12-3/TRBV12-4
TGTGCCAGCAGTAAAGGCGGGAGTTTCGATGAGCAGTTCTTC
CASSKGGSFDEQFF
>TRBD1|many|TRBJ1-2|TRBV5-1
TGCGCCAGCAGCTTGACAGGGGGAAATAACTATGGCTACACCTTC
CASSLTGGNNYGYTF
>NA|many|TRBJ2-3|TRBV7-2
TGTGCCAGCAGCTTAGTCGCCACATCTAGCACAGATACGCAGTATTTT
CASSLVATSSTDTQYF
>NA|many|TRBJ2-1|TRBV12-5
TGTGCTAGTAAAAGAGGGCTCTACAATGAGCAGTTCTTC
CASKRGLYNEQFF
>NA|NA|TRBJ1-5|TRBV3-1
TGTGCCAGCAGCCGGTCCAATGGCAGGGGCGCCCAGCCCCAGCATTTT
CASSRSNGRGAQPQHF
>NA|NA|TRBJ1-1|TRBV28
TGTGCCAGCAGTTTATGGGTTCCCACAGTGAACACTGAAGCTTTCTTT
CASSLWVPTVNTEAFF
>TRBD2|many|TRBJ2-1|TRBV7-2
TGTGCCAGCAGCAGATACGCGGGGGGGACCTACAATGAGCAGTTCTTC
CASSRYAGGTYNEQFF
>TRBD2|NA|TRBJ2-3|TRBV20-1
TGCAGTGCTAGAGCGGACTTAGCGGGAGTCAGTACAGATACGCAGTATTTT
CSARADLAGVSTDTQYF
>NA|NA|TRBJ1-3|TRBV5-5
TGTGCCAGCAGCTTGCCCGGGGGCAACACCATATATTTT
CASSLPGGNTIYF
>NA|NA|TRBJ1-1|TRBV3-1
TGTGCCAGCAGCCACGGGGAAAACACTGAAGCTTTCTTT
CASSHGENTEAFF
>NA|NA|TRBJ2-3|TRBV5-1
TGCGCCAGCAGCTTGGCCTTCCAGGGTGTCACAGATACGCAGTATTTT
CASSLAFQGVTDTQYF
>TRBD1|NA|TRBJ1-1|TRBV7-9
TGTGCCAGCAGCCTGGGGACAGACGGTGAAGCTTTCTTT
CASSLGTDGEAFF
>NA|many|TRBJ1-1|TRBV7-9
TGTGCCAGCAGCCGCGGGGAGGTGGTAGGAGCTTTCTTT
CASSRGEVVGAFF
>NA|many|TRBJ1-5|TRBV20-1
TGCAGTGCGCCAAACCGGGACGGGAACAATCAGCCCCAGCATTTT
CSAPNRDGNNQPQHF